The table lists the clone carrying this T cell receptor beta chain with a few counts. What it binds is not known. Researchers amplified the TCR beta CDR3 regions from RNA transcripts. A set of HTBI primers served as the primers for a first-round RT-PCR of the TCR CDR3. TCRdb itself ran the multiplex PCR reads through MiXCR, one entry per CDR3 protein. The data show about 420,000 distinct CDR3 sequences, approximately 14% seen once. The authors obtained PBMCs from more than 8 ml of fresh peripheral blood. The data originate from a study of T cells in Graves' hyperthyroidism and ophthalmopathy. This CDR3 spans 14 amino acids. V gave up 9 bases and J gave up 4 bases, with 15 bases separating them. Germline-derived CDR1 and CDR2 are KGHDR and SFDVKD. Study-level findings and limits: Ophthalmopathy was distinguished from stable hyperthyroidism by 13 V-J signatures.

The TCR comes from a woman between 18 and 29 years old with Graves' hyperthyroidism. The chain recombines TRBV24-1 with TRBJ1-3; a possible D gene is TRBD1 (5 bases). What was sequenced was blood. For the CDR3, the DNA is TGTGCCACCTCGGCAGGGACCACCGGAAACACCATATATTTT. Its translation is CATSAGTTGNTIYF.